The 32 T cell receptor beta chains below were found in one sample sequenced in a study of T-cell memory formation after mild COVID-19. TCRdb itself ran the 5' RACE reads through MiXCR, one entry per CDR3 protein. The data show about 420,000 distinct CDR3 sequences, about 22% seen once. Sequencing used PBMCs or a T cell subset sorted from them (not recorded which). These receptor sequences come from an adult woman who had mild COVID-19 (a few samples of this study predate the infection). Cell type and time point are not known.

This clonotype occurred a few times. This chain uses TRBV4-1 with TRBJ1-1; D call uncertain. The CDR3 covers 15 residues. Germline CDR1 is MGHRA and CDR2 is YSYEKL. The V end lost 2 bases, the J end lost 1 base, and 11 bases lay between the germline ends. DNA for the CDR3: TGCGCCAGCAGCCAACCCCGACGGGGGAACACTGAAGCTTTCTTT. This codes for CASSQPRRGNTEAFF.

CDR3 residues: CASRGVAGSYEQFF. DNA for the CDR3: TGTGCCAGCAGGGGGGTAGCGGGATCTTATGAGCAGTTCTTC. The chain employs TRBV12-3 or TRBV12-4 and TRBJ2-1; 8 bases fit TRBD2. The V and J ends lost 6 bases and 8 bases, in that order; junction bases with no gene match: 9. The CDR3 has 14 residues.

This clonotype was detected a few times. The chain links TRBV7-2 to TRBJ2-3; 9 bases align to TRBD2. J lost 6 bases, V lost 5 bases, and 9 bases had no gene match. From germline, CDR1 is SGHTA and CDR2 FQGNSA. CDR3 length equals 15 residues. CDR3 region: CASSPGGGRADTQYF. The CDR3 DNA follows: TGTGCCAGCAGCCCCGGGGGCGGGAGGGCCGATACGCAGTATTTT.

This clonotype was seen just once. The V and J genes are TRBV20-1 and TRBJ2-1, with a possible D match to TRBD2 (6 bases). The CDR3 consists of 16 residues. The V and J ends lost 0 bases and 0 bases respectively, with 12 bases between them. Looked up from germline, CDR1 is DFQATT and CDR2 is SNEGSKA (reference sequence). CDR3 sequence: CSARDLLGLSYNEQFF. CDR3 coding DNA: TGCAGTGCTAGAGATCTCTTGGGACTCTCCTACAATGAGCAGTTCTTC.

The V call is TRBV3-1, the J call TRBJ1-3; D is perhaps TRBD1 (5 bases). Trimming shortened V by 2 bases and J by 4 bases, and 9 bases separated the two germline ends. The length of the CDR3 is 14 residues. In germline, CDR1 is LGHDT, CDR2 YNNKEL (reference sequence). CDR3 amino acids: CASSQRGSGNTIYF. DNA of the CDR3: TGTGCCAGCAGCCAAAGGGGTTCAGGAAACACCATATATTTT.

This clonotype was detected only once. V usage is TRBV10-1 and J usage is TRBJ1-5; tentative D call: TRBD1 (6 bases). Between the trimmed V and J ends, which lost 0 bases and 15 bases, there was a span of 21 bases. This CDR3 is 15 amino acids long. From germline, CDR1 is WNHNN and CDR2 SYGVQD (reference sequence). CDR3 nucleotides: TGCGCCAGCAGTGAGTCCGGGACACTGTCCCTCTATGGGCATTTT. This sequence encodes CASSESGTLSLYGHF.

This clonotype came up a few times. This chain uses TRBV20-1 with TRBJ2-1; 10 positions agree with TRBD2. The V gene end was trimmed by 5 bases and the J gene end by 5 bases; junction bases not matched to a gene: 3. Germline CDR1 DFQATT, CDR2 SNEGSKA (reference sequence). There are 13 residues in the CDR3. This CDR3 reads CSALAGADNEQFF. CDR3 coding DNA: TGCAGTGCTCTAGCGGGAGCTGACAATGAGCAGTTCTTC.

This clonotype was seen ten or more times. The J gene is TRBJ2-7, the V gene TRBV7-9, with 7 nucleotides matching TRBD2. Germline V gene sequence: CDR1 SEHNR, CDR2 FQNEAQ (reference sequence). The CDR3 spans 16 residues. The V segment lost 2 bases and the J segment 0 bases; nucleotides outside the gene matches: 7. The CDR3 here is CASSLRLAELSYEQYF. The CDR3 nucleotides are TGTGCCAGCAGCTTAAGGCTAGCGGAGCTCTCCTACGAGCAGTACTTC.

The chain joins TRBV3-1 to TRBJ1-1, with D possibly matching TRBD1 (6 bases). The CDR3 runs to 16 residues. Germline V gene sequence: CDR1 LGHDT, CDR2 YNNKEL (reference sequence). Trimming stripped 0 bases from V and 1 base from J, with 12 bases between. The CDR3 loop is CASSQDFWTANTEAFF. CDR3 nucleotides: TGTGCCAGCAGCCAAGATTTTTGGACAGCGAACACTGAAGCTTTCTTT.

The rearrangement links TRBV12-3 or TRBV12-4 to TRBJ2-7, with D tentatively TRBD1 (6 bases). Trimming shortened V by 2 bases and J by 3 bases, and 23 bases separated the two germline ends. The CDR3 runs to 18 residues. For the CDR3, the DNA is TGTGCCAGCAGTTTAAGATTTGGTGCCGGGGTAGGGGGCTACGAGCAGTACTTC. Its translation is CASSLRFGAGVGGYEQYF.

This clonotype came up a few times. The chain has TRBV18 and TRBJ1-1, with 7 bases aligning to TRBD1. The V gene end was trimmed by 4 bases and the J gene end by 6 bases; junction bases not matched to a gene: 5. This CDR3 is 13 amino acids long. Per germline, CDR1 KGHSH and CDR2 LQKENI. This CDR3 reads CASSQGTASEAFF. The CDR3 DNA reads TGTGCCAGCTCACAAGGGACAGCATCTGAAGCTTTCTTT.

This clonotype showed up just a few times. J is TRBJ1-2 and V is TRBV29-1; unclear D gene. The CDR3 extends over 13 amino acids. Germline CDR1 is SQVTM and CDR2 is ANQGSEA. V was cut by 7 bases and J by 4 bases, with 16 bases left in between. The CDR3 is CSAERAGSYGYTF. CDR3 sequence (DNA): TGCAGCGCCGAAAGGGCAGGTTCCTATGGCTACACCTTC.

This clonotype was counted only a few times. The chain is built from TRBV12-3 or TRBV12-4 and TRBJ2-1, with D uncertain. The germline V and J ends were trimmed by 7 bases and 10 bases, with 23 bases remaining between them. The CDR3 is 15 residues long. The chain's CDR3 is CASTTLDGPTAEQFF. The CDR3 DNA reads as TGTGCCAGCACCACCCTGGACGGGCCCACAGCGGAGCAGTTCTTC.

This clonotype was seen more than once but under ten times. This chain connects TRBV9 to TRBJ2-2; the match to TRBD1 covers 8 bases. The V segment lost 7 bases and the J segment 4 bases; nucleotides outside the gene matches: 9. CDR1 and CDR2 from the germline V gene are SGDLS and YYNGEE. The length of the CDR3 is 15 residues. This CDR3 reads CASGGRTGSTGELFF. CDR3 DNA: TGTGCCAGCGGCGGTAGGACAGGGAGCACCGGGGAGCTGTTTTTT.

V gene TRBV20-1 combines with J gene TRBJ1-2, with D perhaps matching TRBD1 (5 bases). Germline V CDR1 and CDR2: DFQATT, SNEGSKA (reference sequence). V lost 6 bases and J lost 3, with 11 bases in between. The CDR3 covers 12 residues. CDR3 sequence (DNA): TGCAGTGCCTCGGGGGACGACTATGGCTACACCTTC. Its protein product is CSASGDDYGYTF.

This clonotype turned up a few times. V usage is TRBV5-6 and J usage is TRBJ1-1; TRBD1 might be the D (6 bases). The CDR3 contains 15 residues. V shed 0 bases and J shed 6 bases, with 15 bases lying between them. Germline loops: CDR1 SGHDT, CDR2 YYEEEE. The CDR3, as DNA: TGTGCCAGCAGCTTGGGGGGGGCTAGGGACGCTGAAGCTTTCTTT. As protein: CASSLGGARDAEAFF. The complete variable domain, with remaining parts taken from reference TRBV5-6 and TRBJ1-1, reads DAGVTQSPTHLIKTRGQQVTLRCSPKSGHDTVSWYQQALGQGPQFIFQYYEEEERQRGNFPDRFSGHQFPNYSSELNVNALLLGDSALYLCASSLGGARDAEAFFGQGTRLTVV.

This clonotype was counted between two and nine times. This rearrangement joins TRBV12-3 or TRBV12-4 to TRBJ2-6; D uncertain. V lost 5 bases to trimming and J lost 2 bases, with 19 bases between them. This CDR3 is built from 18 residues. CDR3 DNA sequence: TGTGCCAGCAGTGGCCGGGCCAGTATTAGTACTGGGGCCAACGTCCTGACTTTC. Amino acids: CASSGRASISTGANVLTF.

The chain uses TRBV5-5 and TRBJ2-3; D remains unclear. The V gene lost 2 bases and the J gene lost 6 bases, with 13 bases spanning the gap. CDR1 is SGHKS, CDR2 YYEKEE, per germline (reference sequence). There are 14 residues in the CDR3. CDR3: CASSFSGVGDTQYF. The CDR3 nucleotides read TGTGCCAGCAGCTTCTCAGGAGTTGGTGATACGCAGTATTTT.

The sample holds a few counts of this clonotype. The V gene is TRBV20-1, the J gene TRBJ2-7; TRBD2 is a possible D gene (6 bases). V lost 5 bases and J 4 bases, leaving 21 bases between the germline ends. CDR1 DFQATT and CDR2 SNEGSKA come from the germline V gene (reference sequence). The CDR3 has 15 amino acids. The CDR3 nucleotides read TGCAGTGCTGCAAGCATTAGCGGAGCCTTATACGAGCAGTACTTC. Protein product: CSAASISGALYEQYF.

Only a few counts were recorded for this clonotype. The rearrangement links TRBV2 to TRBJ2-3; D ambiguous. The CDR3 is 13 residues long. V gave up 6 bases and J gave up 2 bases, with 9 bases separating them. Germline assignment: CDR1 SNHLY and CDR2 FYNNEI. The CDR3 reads CASRVRLTDTQYF. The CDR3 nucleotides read TGTGCCAGCAGAGTCAGACTCACAGATACGCAGTATTTT.

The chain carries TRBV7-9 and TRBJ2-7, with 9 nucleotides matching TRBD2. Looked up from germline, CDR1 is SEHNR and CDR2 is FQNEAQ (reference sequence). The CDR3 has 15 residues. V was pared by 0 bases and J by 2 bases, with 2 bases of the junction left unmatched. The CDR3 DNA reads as TGTGCCAGCAGCTTAGCAGCGGGGGGAACCTACGAGCAGTACTTC. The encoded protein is CASSLAAGGTYEQYF.

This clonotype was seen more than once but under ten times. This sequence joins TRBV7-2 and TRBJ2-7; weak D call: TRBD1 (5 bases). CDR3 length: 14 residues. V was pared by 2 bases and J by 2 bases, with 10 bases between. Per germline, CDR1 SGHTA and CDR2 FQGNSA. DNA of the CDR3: TGTGCCAGCAGCTTAAGAAGACAGACCTACGAGCAGTACTTC. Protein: CASSLRRQTYEQYF. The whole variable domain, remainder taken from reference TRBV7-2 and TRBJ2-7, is GAGVSQSPSNKVTEKGKDVELRCDPISGHTALYWYRQSLGQGLEFLIYFQGNSAPDKSGLPSDRFSAERTGGSVSTLTIQRTQQEDSAVYLCASSLRRQTYEQYFGPGTRLTVT.

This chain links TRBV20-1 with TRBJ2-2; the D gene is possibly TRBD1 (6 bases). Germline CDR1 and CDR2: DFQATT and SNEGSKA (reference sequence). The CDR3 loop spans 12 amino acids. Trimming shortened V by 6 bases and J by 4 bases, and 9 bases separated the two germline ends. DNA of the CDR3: TGCAGTGCGGGCAGGGGCACCGGGGAGCTGTTTTTT. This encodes CSAGRGTGELFF.

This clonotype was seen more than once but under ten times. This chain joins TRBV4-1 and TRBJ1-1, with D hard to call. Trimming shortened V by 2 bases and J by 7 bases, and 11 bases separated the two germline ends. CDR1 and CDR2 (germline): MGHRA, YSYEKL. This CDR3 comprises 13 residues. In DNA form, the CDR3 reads TGCGCCAGCAGCCAAATCAATCATAGTGAAGCTTTCTTT. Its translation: CASSQINHSEAFF.

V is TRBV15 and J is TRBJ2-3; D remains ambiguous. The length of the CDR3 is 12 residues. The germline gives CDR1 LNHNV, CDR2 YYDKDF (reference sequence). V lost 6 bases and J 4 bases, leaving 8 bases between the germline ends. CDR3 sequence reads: CATRTPPDTQYF. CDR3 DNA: TGTGCCACCAGGACCCCCCCAGATACGCAGTATTTT.

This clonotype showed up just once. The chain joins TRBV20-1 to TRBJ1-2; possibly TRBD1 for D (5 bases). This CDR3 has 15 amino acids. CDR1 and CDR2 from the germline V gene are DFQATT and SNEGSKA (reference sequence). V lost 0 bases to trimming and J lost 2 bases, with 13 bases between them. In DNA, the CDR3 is TGCAGTGCTAGAGATCTGAGGGGCTGGAACTATGGCTACACCTTC. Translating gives CSARDLRGWNYGYTF.

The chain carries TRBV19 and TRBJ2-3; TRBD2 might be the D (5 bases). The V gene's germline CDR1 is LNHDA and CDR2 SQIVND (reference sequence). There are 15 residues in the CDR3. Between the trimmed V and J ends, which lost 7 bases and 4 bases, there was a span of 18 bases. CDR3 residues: CASTPAWAGADTQYF. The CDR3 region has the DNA TGTGCCAGTACCCCTGCTTGGGCCGGGGCAGATACGCAGTATTTT.

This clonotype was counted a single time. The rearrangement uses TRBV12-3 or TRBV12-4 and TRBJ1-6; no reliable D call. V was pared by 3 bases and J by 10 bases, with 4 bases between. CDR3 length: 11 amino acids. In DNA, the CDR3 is TGTGCCAGCAGTTTGACCTCACCCCTCCACTTT. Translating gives CASSLTSPLHF.

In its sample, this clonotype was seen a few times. As DNA, the CDR3 is TGTGCCACCCAGGGGAGGGGACGTCAGTCCAATGAGCAGTTCTTC. Its translation: CATQGRGRQSNEQFF. The chain employs TRBV24-1 and TRBJ2-1; D is perhaps TRBD2 (7 bases). V was cut by 9 bases and J by 6 bases, with 20 bases left in between. The CDR3 runs 15 residues. The germline V gene has CDR1 KGHDR and CDR2 SFDVKD.

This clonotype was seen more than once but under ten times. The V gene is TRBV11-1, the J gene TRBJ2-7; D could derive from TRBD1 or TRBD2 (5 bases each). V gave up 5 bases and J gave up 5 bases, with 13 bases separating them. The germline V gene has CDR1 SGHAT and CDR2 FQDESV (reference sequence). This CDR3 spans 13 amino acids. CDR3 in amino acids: CASSPGTTHEQYF. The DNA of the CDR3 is TGTGCCAGCAGCCCCGGGACCACCCACGAGCAGTACTTC.

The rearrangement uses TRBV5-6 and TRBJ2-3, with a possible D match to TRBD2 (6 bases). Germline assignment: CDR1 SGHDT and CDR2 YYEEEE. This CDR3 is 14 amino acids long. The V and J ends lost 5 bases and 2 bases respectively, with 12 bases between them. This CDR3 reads CASRSGLFTDTQYF. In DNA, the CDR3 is TGTGCCAGCAGGTCGGGACTTTTCACAGATACGCAGTATTTT. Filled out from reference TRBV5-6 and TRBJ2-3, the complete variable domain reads DAGVTQSPTHLIKTRGQQVTLRCSPKSGHDTVSWYQQALGQGPQFIFQYYEEEERQRGNFPDRFSGHQFPNYSSELNVNALLLGDSALYLCASRSGLFTDTQYFGPGTRLTVL.

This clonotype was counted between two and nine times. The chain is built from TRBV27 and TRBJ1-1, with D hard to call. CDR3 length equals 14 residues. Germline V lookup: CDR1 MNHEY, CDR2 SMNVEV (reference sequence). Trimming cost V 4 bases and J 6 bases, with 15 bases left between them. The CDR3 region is CASSSRGQRAEAFF. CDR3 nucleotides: TGTGCCAGCAGTTCCCGGGGTCAAAGGGCTGAAGCTTTCTTT.